This TCR beta chain was profiled in a study of cytomegalovirus exposure and HLA in healthy donors (dated by TCRdb to the late 2010s). Describing the broader study: In an earlier analysis of roughly 500 of the donors, 250 to 350 Gb of sequence data and 100 million or so unique TCR beta sequences from about 179 million T cells were reported. Roughly 320 gigabases of sequencing data and 70 million to 95 million unique TCR sequences made up an early release that covered some 640 HLA-typed donors. The genetic ancestry cluster associated with self-reported Caucasian donors included approximately 85% of the 398 genotyped donors. The aim of the study was to test whether cataloging public T cell receptors could identify signatures of past pathogen exposure. The study used immunosequencing to profile the T cell repertoires of under 700 subjects and linked those repertoires to cytomegalovirus serostatus. In addition to the first cohort of 666 subjects, a separate validation cohort of approximately 130 different subjects was used. To predict cytomegalovirus infection status, the study brought together high-throughput TCR immunosequencing, statistical association of individual TCRs with disease status, and machine learning. A later analysis re-examined previously published TCR beta repertoires from around 670 donors and added high-resolution HLA genotyping to investigate patterns of TCR occurrence. Rather than drawing on any new phenotypic data, the later analysis identified candidate immune exposures from TCR beta sequences and the way those sequences occurred across donors. To decide whether each TCR beta V gene segment behaved as functional or pseudogenic, an earlier analysis of some 600 of the donors relied on high-throughput TCR beta sequencing. Donor age, sex, ethnicity and CMV serostatus were compiled alongside the repertoire data. A later genetic analysis used genome-wide SNP genotypes for about 65% of the roughly 700 donors, treating that subset as a discovery cohort. Every repertoire in the discovery cohort had been generated on one and the same sequencing platform. Both class I and class II loci were covered by HLA typing, at four-digit resolution. Typing coverage differed by locus: A, B, C, DRB1 and DQB1 were typed in about 620-640 donors, DQA1 in about 550, DPA1 in 600 to 610, and DPB1 in just under 490. Because of strong linkage in the cohort, five DR-DQ haplotypes were treated as single units for association and clustering. Among about 400 genotyped donors of the cohort, an average of about 220,000 unique TCR beta nucleotide sequences was sequenced per donor, of which 15% to 20% were non-productive.

The library was built by means of the immunoSEQ multiplex PCR assay. The multiplex PCR relied on a mix of 60 forward primers for TCR Vbeta segments and 13 reverse primers for TCR Jbeta segments. The CDR3 region of rearranged TCR beta genes was amplified from genomic DNA with a multiplex PCR assay. The amplified TCR beta libraries were sequenced on the Illumina HiSeq System as 87-base-pair reads. As for the original processing: A later analysis counted tens of millions of unique TCR beta chains across the 690 or so repertoires, and around 9.9 million of these chains were shared by at least two donors. Raw reads were error-corrected and collapsed into unique sequences with a nearest-neighbor algorithm that merged closely related sequences to remove PCR and sequencing errors. V, D and J gene segments were assigned by aligning CDR3 sequences to IMGT reference sequences. For a sequence to be retained, a match of at least six nucleotides to both a V gene segment and a J gene segment was required. Rearrangements were classified as productive when the CDR3 lacked stop codons and remained in frame with V and J, and all other rearrangements were classified as non-productive. Following IMGT convention, CDR3 was defined as the stretch from the second conserved V-encoded cysteine up to the conserved J-encoded phenylalanine. The earlier analysis of a few hundred of the donors excluded sequences that lacked an unambiguous match to a single V gene segment. In an earlier analysis of almost 600 of the donors, a V segment was called functional when productive rearrangements were above 56.7%, and segregating when the standard deviation between donors exceeded 5%. A statistical classification framework was built for diagnosing cytomegalovirus status from the catalog of TCR beta chain sequences. In a later analysis, TCR nucleotide sequences were compared against IMGT/GENE-DB human TR gene sequences so that V and J genes could be assigned. Using the TCRdist pipeline, a later analysis assigned CDR3 sequences along with most-parsimonious VDJ recombination scenarios. In a later analysis, each TCR beta chain was defined by its CDR3 amino acid sequence together with its V-gene family, and reads without a unique V-gene family were excluded. As a way to deal with suspected cross-contamination and a sequencing artifact, a later analysis dropped nearly 600 nucleotide sequences that were highly shared and had low generation probability. For each public chain, a later analysis derived a clonal expansion index from normalized ranks of inferred template counts within each repertoire. Generation probabilities in a later analysis came from a VDJ recombination model fitted to out-of-frame rearrangements, and those results were checked against IGoR. In a later analysis, hypergeometric tests were used to score TCR-TCR, TCR-HLA and TCR-CMV co-occurrence, with a repertoire-size bias correction applied to TCR pairs. To estimate false discovery rates, a later analysis permuted the HLA or CMV assignments 20 times. A later analysis grouped co-occurring TCRs with DBSCAN, adding TCRdist sequence similarity when clustering within HLA-allele-positive subsets. Co-occurrence clustering excluded repertoires with fewer than 30,000 or more than 120,000 public chains, plus five with anomalous nucleotide sharing. TCRdb carries this immuneACCESS record with in-frame sequences only. Its versions omit some clonotypes, under half of them owing to an unresolved V gene in the studies checked, with the rest unexplained. V and J calls and clone size come straight from that table; D and trimming were deduced from the DNA. The sample table contains some 190,000 clones; only one count was recorded for 80% to 90% of them. Approximately 1.7% of the sample belongs to the ten largest clones.

Remarks on this clone: Its binding antigen is unknown. No much larger clone is present one base from it, and per-base qualities are unavailable.

The cohort was made up of hundreds of healthy bone marrow donors. At the time of sampling, every cohort member was nominally healthy, though immune exposures that went unrecorded were likely present. The donor tested CMV seropositive and was one of the 289 seropositive cohort members. A peripheral blood sample was collected from each donor, and TCR beta sequencing was performed on peripheral blood mononuclear cells. Genomic DNA was extracted from the blood cell samples with the Qiagen DNeasy Blood Extraction Kit. CDR1 and CDR2 are drawn from the germline V gene: SGHTA, FQGNSA. The CDR3 has 15 amino acids, counting the end cysteine and phenylalanine. Here the CDR3 DNA is all that survives: 45 bases in frame from base 1. V ends up 3 bases short and J 4 bases short, with an unmatched junction base count of 7. Study-level results and caveats: Some IMGT-functional V segments, including TRBV6-2 and TRBV6-3, could not be told apart with the 87-base-pair reads, so those segments were excluded. Most TCR sequences were seen in very few donors, while some public TCRs were found in many individuals. For the cohort, immune exposure information was limited to CMV serostatus. A total of 150 to 200 TCR beta chains were listed by the study as associated with cytomegalovirus. Three of the identified cytomegalovirus-associated TCR beta chains were confirmed in vitro to be specific for cytomegalovirus antigens. Correlated functional status among segregating V segments might be attributable to linkage disequilibrium, but an unknown experimental factor could not be ruled out. The classifier was reported to diagnose cytomegalovirus status with high specificity and sensitivity in both the original cohort and the validation cohort. In a later genetic analysis, fewer N-insertions in productive TCRs were reported among donors in an Asian-associated ancestry cluster than the approximately 710-donor mean. The authors suggested that the approach could potentially be generalized to other disease states and immunological phenotypes. A cluster of highly shared sequence variants was judged likely to represent a technical artifact of the sequencing pipeline. Because HLA typing was missing for some donors at each locus, association tests included only the typed subset. Broadly in line with IMGT annotations, most TCR beta V segments showed up in productive rearrangements about 87% or about 30% of the time in an earlier analysis of a few hundred of the donors. In a later analysis, several top co-occurrence clusters were reported to appear linked to parvovirus B19, influenza, CMV and Epstein-Barr virus. In a later analysis, most CMV-associated TCR beta chains were found to appear HLA-restricted, with HLA associations seemingly driven largely by CMV exposure. About 15 rarely observed V segments, including chromosome 9 orphons, were excluded from the earlier analysis of several hundred of the donors because counts were too low. In a later genetic analysis, a missense DCLRE1C variant was associated with V-gene and J-gene trimming of TCR beta chains, and the association was replicated in an independent cohort. A further reported finding was that TCR beta sequences accurately predicted the HLA-A and HLA-B alleles for most subjects in the first cohort. Strong co-occurrence of HLA alleles, especially DR and DQ, made assigning TCR associations to individual alleles difficult. In this cohort, only TCR beta chains were sequenced, and detectable features were limited by the absence of alpha or paired-chain data. In a later analysis, HLA-associated TCR beta chains were found to be more clonally expanded and to have lower generation probabilities than equally common non-associated chains. In a later analysis, about 16,000 TCR beta sequences were associated with specific HLA alleles at a false discovery rate of 0.05. In a later analysis, the rate of TCR association differed among HLA loci, with DRB1 alleles having the most associated TCRs and HLA-C alleles having the fewest. The presence/absence analyses assumed that sequencing depth was roughly uniform across donors, and that assumption may not be true.

The receptor was isolated from a man aged 40-49 years in good health and CMV-seropositive. Recombination joined TRBV7-2 with TRBJ2-7, with 9 bases aligning to TRBD2. Material for sequencing was PBMCs. The bases read TGTGCCAGCAGCTTCGGACTAGCGAATAGTTACGAGCAGTACTTC. Its amino acids are CASSFGLANSYEQYF.